This T cell receptor beta chain emerged from a study of early T cells in non-severe SARS-CoV-2 infection. In the study overall: Sequenced material consisted of bulk RNA (from unsorted whole blood), and chains were unpaired.

V lost 6 bases, J lost 0 bases, and 11 bases lay in between. CDR3 length equals 15 residues. Germline V gene sequence: CDR1 LNHDA, CDR2 SQIVND (reference sequence). Individual cDNA molecules carried attached unique molecular identifiers. TCRdb redid the calling of the 5' RACE reads with MiXCR, one entry per CDR3 protein. The data contain about 70,000 distinct CDR3 sequences, roughly 14% of them singletons. The study, taken as a whole, reports: Sequences matched to VDJdb favored anti-spike CD8 responses, while private and CD4 specificities were missed.

This clonotype has a count of ten or more. What it binds is unknown. The material sequenced was whole blood, taken at baseline. The V gene is TRBV19, the J gene TRBJ1-4; D uncertain. The TCR sequence derives from an adult who was a healthcare worker with PCR-confirmed SARS-CoV-2 infection or an uninfected control (not recorded which). The CDR3 coding sequence is TGTGCCAGTAGCTCGACGGATACAACTAATGAAAAACTGTTTTTT. The encoded protein is CASSSTDTTNEKLFF.